This T cell receptor beta chain was sequenced during a study of blood T cell repertoires in COVID-19 (dated by TCRdb to the early 2020s). Looking at the study overall: The collaborator samples originated in the United States, Italy and Spain and spanned the acute and convalescent phases of COVID-19. Subjects who had been exposed to COVID-19, were actively infected with it, or had recovered from it provided the deeply sampled blood TCRbeta repertoires that made up the dataset. The repertoires were released in a freely available public database meant as a resource for research on the immune response to SARS-CoV-2. The prospective study material was composed of cDNA or gDNA derived from T cells, B-cell-depleted T cells, or PBMCs. A de-identified subject ID, COVID-19 status, age in years and sex were almost always included in the sample metadata. Samples came from the ongoing ImmuneRACE study (first 160 participants) plus 1,254 subjects from 6 global collaborators. HLA class I and class II types, where available, came from metadata supplied by the sample provider rather than from assay-based typing. Study-level results and caveats: The quantity of clinical and demographic metadata differed by source and by participant and was supplied without curation.

Participants in the prospective study were enrolled through a virtual design, were aged about 18 to 90 years, and lived in roughly 25 United States geographic areas. In the prospective study, cohorts were assigned on the basis of participant-reported clinical history obtained from a screening survey and a study questionnaire. ImmuneRACE Cohort 3 recovered participants were defined by two consecutive negative NP/OP PCR tests, healthcare professional clearance, or symptom resolution. In the prospective study, mobile phlebotomists collected whole blood, serum and a nasopharyngeal or oropharyngeal swab from each participant. Over a roughly two-month period, participants in the prospective study had the option of providing additional blood draws and questionnaires. Before DNA extraction, blood samples from the prospective study were shipped at room temperature or frozen. TCRbeta CDR3 regions were amplified from genomic DNA by means of the immunoSEQ Assay, a bias-controlled multiplex PCR. As for the authors' bioinformatics: Within the assay, amplification of reference gene primers was used to estimate how many nucleated cells each sample contained. To quantify the absolute abundance of each unique TCRbeta CDR3 rearrangement, sequence reads were collapsed and filtered. For each sample, productive Simpson clonality was calculated by taking the square root of Simpson's diversity index across productive rearrangements. This is the immuneACCESS table as TCRdb keeps it, with only in-frame sequences that have V and J called. A part of the clones is gone; compared with another copy, unresolved V genes explain less than half, and the rest is unexplained. Clone size and V and J calls were adopted from that table, with D and trimming inferred from the DNA. The sample contains 490,000 or so clones, 88% of them found a single time. In total, the top ten clones hold approximately 8% of the sample.

From its cysteine to its phenylalanine, the CDR3 spans 11 amino acids. Left in the record is the CDR3 DNA by itself, 33 bases read in frame from the first base. The junction shows trimming of 5 bases on V and 8 bases on J, plus 6 bases between the germline ends. The germline V gene supplies CDR1 KGHDR and CDR2 SFDVKD. On this clone: Which antigen it targets is not known. Base qualities were left out, and no much larger clone turns up one base away.

Sequenced sample: PBMCs or T cells enriched from blood (not recorded which). The V gene is TRBV24-1 and the J gene is TRBJ2-1; no D gene call is confident. The clonotype originates from a woman aged 60-75 years who had recovered from COVID-19. At the DNA level, the sequence is TGTGCCACCAGTGGCGTAGATGAGCAGTTCTTC. Its amino acids are CATSGVDEQFF.